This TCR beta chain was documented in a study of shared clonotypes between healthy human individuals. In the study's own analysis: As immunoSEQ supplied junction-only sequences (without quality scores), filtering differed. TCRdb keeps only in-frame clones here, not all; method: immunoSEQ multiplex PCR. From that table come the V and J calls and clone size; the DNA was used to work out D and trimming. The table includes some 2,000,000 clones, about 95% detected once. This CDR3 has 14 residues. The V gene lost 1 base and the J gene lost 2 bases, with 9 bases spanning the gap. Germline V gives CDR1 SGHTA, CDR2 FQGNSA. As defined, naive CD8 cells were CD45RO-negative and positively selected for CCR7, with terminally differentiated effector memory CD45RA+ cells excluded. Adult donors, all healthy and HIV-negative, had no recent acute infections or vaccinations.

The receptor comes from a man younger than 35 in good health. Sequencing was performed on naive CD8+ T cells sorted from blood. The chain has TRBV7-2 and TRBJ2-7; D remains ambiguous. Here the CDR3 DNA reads TGTGCCAGCAGCTTAGGTTACGATCCCTACGAGCAGTACTTC. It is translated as CASSLGYDPYEQYF.